The rows below give T cell receptor beta chains drawn from one sample of a study of shared T cell receptors in the human thymus. Assay: immunoSEQ multiplex PCR; the TCRdb copy retains only in-frame clones and omits some. Among hundreds of thousands of clones listed, approximately 89% were seen once. The data were also submitted as part of a second study, on human thymus T cells.

The sample consisted of thymocytes. Every receptor here comes from a boy under two years old with a congenital heart defect. The CDR3 runs from the conserved cysteine through the conserved F or W. A D gene is named only where the DNA matches it firmly. For some rows the clone size is stated as once, few or many, or as a class when expanded; others skip it.

>TRBV5-6|TRBJ1-4|14|TRBD1|-
CASSLRQGFEKLFF
TGTGCCAGCAGCTTACGACAGGGTTTTGAAAAACTGTTTTTT
>TRBV2|TRBJ2-7|12|-|-
CASSGTPYEQYF
TGTGCCAGCAGCGGGACTCCCTACGAGCAGTACTTC
>TRBV5-1|TRBJ2-1|16|-|-
CASSLVTVSSYNEQFF
TGCGCCAGCAGCTTAGTCACCGTTAGCTCCTACAATGAGCAGTTCTTC
>TRBV28|TRBJ2-3|14|TRBD2|few
CASKLAGGLDTQYF
TGTGCCAGCAAACTAGCGGGAGGGTTGGATACGCAGTATTTT
>TRBV5-1|TRBJ1-2|15|TRBD1|-
CASSLVQGARLGYTF
TGCGCCAGCAGCTTGGTCCAGGGGGCGCGTTTAGGCTACACCTTC
>TRBV5-1|TRBJ1-1|15|-|-
CASSYLGVMNTEAFF
TGCGCCAGCAGCTACCTAGGGGTGATGAACACTGAAGCTTTCTTT
>TRBV28|TRBJ1-2|13|-|once
CASSWLGGGGYTF
TGTGCCAGCAGTTGGTTAGGGGGGGGTGGCTACACCTTC
>TRBV4-3|TRBJ1-6|19|-|-
CASSQGGGEDGPYNSPLHF
TGCGCCAGCAGCCAAGGTGGGGGGGAGGACGGCCCCTATAATTCACCCCTCCACTTT
>TRBV18|TRBJ2-1|16|TRBD1|-
CASSLWTGSIPNEQFF
TGTGCCAGCTCACTCTGGACAGGGTCCATTCCAAATGAGCAGTTCTTC
>TRBV5-1|TRBJ2-1|15|TRBD2|-
CASSPSGSSYNEQFF
TGCGCCAGCAGCCCTAGCGGGAGCTCCTACAATGAGCAGTTCTTC
>TRBV2|TRBJ2-5|14|TRBD2|-
CASRVVAGEETQYF
TGTGCCAGCAGGGTGGTAGCGGGTGAAGAGACCCAGTACTTC
>TRBV5-4|TRBJ2-7|15|TRBD1|-
CASSLHPGQLYEQYF
TGTGCCAGCAGCCTCCACCCGGGACAGCTCTACGAGCAGTACTTC
>TRBV9|TRBJ2-5|18|TRBD1|-
CASSVDTWGQGRRETQYF
TGTGCCAGCAGCGTCGATACGTGGGGACAGGGGAGGAGGGAGACCCAGTACTTC
>TRBV28|TRBJ1-6|16|-|-
CASSLNGSSYNSPLHF
TGTGCCAGCAGTTTAAACGGGAGCTCCTATAATTCACCCCTCCACTTT
>TRBV15|TRBJ2-3|15|TRBD2|-
CATSLAGSSTDTQYF
TGTGCCACCAGCTTAGCGGGTTCAAGCACAGATACGCAGTATTTT
>TRBV15|TRBJ2-6|17|-|-
CATSRPEGNSGANVLTF
TGTGCCACCAGCAGACCGGAGGGGAACTCTGGGGCCAACGTCCTGACTTTC
>TRBV4-3|TRBJ2-1|16|-|-
CASSLSYPRGWHEQFF
TGCGCCAGCAGCCTTAGCTACCCTCGGGGATGGCATGAGCAGTTCTTC
>TRBV6-1|TRBJ2-7|14|-|-
CASRNIPGSYEQYF
TGTGCCAGCAGAAACATCCCAGGTTCCTACGAGCAGTACTTC
>TRBV25-1|TRBJ2-5|17|-|once
CASSANHPEGPQETQYF
TGTGCCAGCAGCGCAAACCACCCGGAGGGGCCTCAAGAGACCCAGTACTTC
>TRBV28|TRBJ2-2|15|TRBD1|-
CASSSTGRVTGELFF
TGTGCCAGCAGTTCGACAGGGCGAGTCACCGGGGAGCTGTTTTTT
>TRBV6-5|TRBJ1-5|16|TRBD1|-
CASSYSDRGTNQPQHF
TGTGCCAGCAGTTACTCCGACAGGGGTACCAATCAGCCCCAGCATTTT
>TRBV19|TRBJ2-2|17|-|few
CASSIGRGYSAAGELFF
TGTGCCAGTAGTATAGGGCGTGGCTATTCAGCGGCCGGGGAGCTGTTTTTT
>TRBV15|TRBJ2-7|14|-|-
CATSRDGRGCEQYF
TGTGCCACCAGCAGAGATGGTAGGGGCTGCGAGCAGTACTTC
>TRBV4-1|TRBJ1-4|16|TRBD1|few
CASSQERDRGGEKLFF
TGCGCCAGCAGCCAAGAGCGGGACAGGGGTGGCGAAAAACTGTTTTTT
>TRBV28|TRBJ2-1|12|TRBD2|-
CASSGGVAEQFF
TGTGCCAGCAGTGGGGGGGTTGCTGAGCAGTTCTTC
>TRBV5-4|TRBJ2-7|15|TRBD2|-
CASSLDAGGSYEQYF
TGTGCCAGCAGCTTGGATGCGGGGGGGTCCTACGAGCAGTACTTC
>TRBV5-4|TRBJ2-3|12|-|-
CASSSTSDTQYF
TGTGCCAGCAGCTCGACTTCAGATACGCAGTATTTT
>TRBV7-9|TRBJ1-2|16|-|-
CASSPFRGGRSYGYTF
TGTGCCAGCAGCCCATTTCGCGGGGGGCGAAGCTATGGCTACACCTTC
>TRBV7-8|TRBJ1-5|15|-|few
CASSKGGGDGQPQHF
TGTGCCAGCAGCAAAGGTGGAGGGGATGGTCAGCCCCAGCATTTT
>TRBV29-1|TRBJ2-1|15|TRBD1|-
CSAGTGARGGNEQFF
TGCAGCGCCGGGACAGGGGCCAGAGGAGGCAATGAGCAGTTCTTC
>TRBV7-3|TRBJ2-6|21|TRBD1|-
CASSLSVASRDRCVGANVLTF
TGTGCCAGCAGCTTAAGTGTGGCGAGCCGGGACAGGTGTGTGGGGGCCAACGTCCTGACTTTC
>TRBV9|TRBJ1-1|13|-|few
CASSVSPNTEAFF
TGTGCCAGCAGCGTGAGCCCGAACACTGAAGCTTTCTTT
>TRBV27|TRBJ2-3|17|TRBD2|-
CASRPLDSGRLRDTQYF
TGTGCCAGCAGACCCCTCGATAGCGGGAGATTGAGAGATACGCAGTATTTT
>TRBV27|TRBJ2-7|17|TRBD2|-
CASRPGLAGALSYEQYF
TGTGCCAGCCGACCTGGACTAGCGGGAGCCCTCTCCTACGAGCAGTACTTC
>TRBV5-5|TRBJ1-1|14|-|-
CASSLGNRNTEAFF
TGTGCCAGCAGCTTGGGAAACAGGAACACTGAAGCTTTCTTT
>TRBV11-3|TRBJ2-2|18|TRBD2|-
CASSLFQGGGLNTGELFF
TGTGCCAGCAGCTTATTTCAGGGCGGGGGGCTAAACACCGGGGAGCTGTTTTTT
>TRBV11-2|TRBJ1-6|16|TRBD1|-
CASSFLGGRANSPLHF
TGTGCCAGCAGCTTTTTAGGGGGCAGGGCTAATTCACCCCTCCACTTT
>TRBV10-3|TRBJ1-1|16|-|few
CAISESEISLNTEAFF
TGTGCCATCAGTGAGTCCGAGATTAGCTTGAACACTGAAGCTTTCTTT
>TRBV7-2|TRBJ1-5|13|-|once
CASSVISAGPQHF
TGTGCCAGCAGCGTCATATCGGCAGGGCCCCAGCATTTT
>TRBV19|TRBJ1-1|15|TRBD1|-
CASSTIGQGNTEAFF
TGTGCCAGTAGTACGATCGGACAGGGGAACACTGAAGCTTTCTTT
>TRBV13|TRBJ1-1|14|TRBD1|-
CASSPDRSNTEAFF
TGTGCCAGCAGCCCGGACAGGTCGAACACTGAAGCTTTCTTT
>TRBV27|TRBJ2-1|13|-|-
CASSCREDNEQFF
TGTGCCAGCAGCTGCCGGGAAGACAATGAGCAGTTCTTC
>TRBV5-1|TRBJ2-7|15|TRBD2|-
CASSSGASGHYEQYF
TGCGCCAGCAGCAGTGGGGCTAGCGGGCACTACGAGCAGTACTTC
>TRBV4-3|TRBJ1-6|16|-|-
CASSQEFRRNNSPLHF
TGCGCCAGCAGCCAAGAGTTTAGGCGGAATAATTCACCCCTCCACTTT
>TRBV14|TRBJ2-7|15|-|-
CASSQDRASSPEQYF
TGTGCCAGCAGCCAAGATAGGGCTAGCAGTCCCGAGCAGTACTTC
>TRBV6-5|TRBJ1-5|13|-|-
CASKRAANQPQHF
TGTGCCAGCAAGCGGGCCGCGAATCAGCCCCAGCATTTT
>TRBV7-9|TRBJ1-2|17|-|-
CASSLNQWTAEDYGYTF
TGTGCCAGCAGCTTAAATCAGTGGACAGCCGAGGACTATGGCTACACCTTC